This T cell receptor beta chain came from a study of blood T cell repertoires in COVID-19. Germline CDR1 is SGHDT and CDR2 is YYEEEE. The CDR3 extends over 17 amino acids. Generated by immunoSEQ multiplex PCR, the TCRdb table keeps only in-frame clones and is missing some. The data show around 260,000 clones, 83% seen once. As for this clone: A read error may account for a junction end that differs from germline.

This sequence originates from a woman aged 45-59 years who had recovered from COVID-19. The sample taken for sequencing was peripheral blood. The chain carries TRBV5-6 and TRBJ2-6, with D possibly being TRBD1 (6 bases). The CDR3 DNA sequence: TGTGCCAGCAGCATGACAGGTCCCCCCTCTCGGGCCAACGTCCTGACTTTC. Amino acids: CASSMTGPPSRANVLTF.